This is a list of T cell receptor beta chains from one sample in a study of shared clonotypes between healthy human individuals. Repertoires were generated with immunoSEQ multiplex PCR, while TCRdb's copy carries only in-frame clones and drops some. The sample contains about 490,000 clones, approximately 82% of which appear only once. Sequenced material: PBMCs. The receptors were gathered from a woman aged 35 to 49 in good health. Some clones in this sample may be carry-over from other donors' samples. Both conserved end residues are part of each CDR3. The D gene is left open where the match is weak. A clone size is listed for some rows: how often the clone was seen (once, few, many), or a class if it is expanded.

CDR3 DNA: TGTGCCAGCAGCCAAGCCGGCGGGTACTTGTCTGAGCAGTACTTC
CDR3 protein: CASSQAGGYLSEQYF
clone size: once
J gene: TRBJ2-7
D gene: -
V gene: TRBV4-2

CDR3 DNA: TGTGCCAGCAGTCGTGGGATTCAAGAGACCCAGTACTTC
CDR3 protein: CASSRGIQETQYF
clone size: -
J gene: TRBJ2-5
D gene: -
V gene: TRBV6-5

CDR3 DNA: TGTGCCAGCAGCTCACTTCTCGCGGGAGGTTACACCGGGGAGCTGTTTTTT
CDR3 protein: CASSSLLAGGYTGELFF
clone size: -
J gene: TRBJ2-2
D gene: TRBD2
V gene: TRBV5-6

CDR3 DNA: TGTGCCAGTAGTATGCCTTACGGTCTAGCGGGAGGTCACAATGAGCAGTTCTTC
CDR3 protein: CASSMPYGLAGGHNEQFF
clone size: -
J gene: TRBJ2-1
D gene: TRBD2
V gene: TRBV19

CDR3 DNA: TGTGCCAGCAGTTCAAACCTCGGGACACATTTT
CDR3 protein: CASSSNLGTHF
clone size: few
J gene: TRBJ2-3
D gene: -
V gene: TRBV28

CDR3 DNA: TGCAGCGTCCGGGGACTAGCGGGATCTCTGGGTGGGACCCAGTACTTC
CDR3 protein: CSVRGLAGSLGGTQYF
clone size: once
J gene: TRBJ2-5
D gene: TRBD2
V gene: TRBV29-1

CDR3 DNA: TGTGCCAGCAGTGAACGACTAGCGGTCATCTACGAGCAGTACTTC
CDR3 protein: CASSERLAVIYEQYF
clone size: -
J gene: TRBJ2-7
D gene: TRBD2
V gene: TRBV6-1

CDR3 DNA: TGTGCCAGCAGCTTCGGGCGGAACACTGAAGCTTTCTTT
CDR3 protein: CASSFGRNTEAFF
clone size: -
J gene: TRBJ1-1
D gene: -
V gene: TRBV7-8

CDR3 DNA: TGTGCCAGCAGCTTAAGCGGGACCGGGACCGAAAAACTGTTTTTT
CDR3 protein: CASSLSGTGTEKLFF
clone size: -
J gene: TRBJ1-4
D gene: -
V gene: TRBV7-2

CDR3 DNA: TGCGCCAGCAGGGGACAGGAGAATGAAAAACTGTTTTTT
CDR3 protein: CASRGQENEKLFF
clone size: few
J gene: TRBJ1-4
D gene: TRBD1
V gene: TRBV5-1

CDR3 DNA: TGTGCCAGCAGCTACGACAGGGGTCAGCCCCAGCATTTT
CDR3 protein: CASSYDRGQPQHF
clone size: -
J gene: TRBJ1-5
D gene: TRBD1
V gene: TRBV27

CDR3 DNA: TGTGCCACCAGCAGAGGGTTTACTAGCTGGGAGACCCAGTACTTC
CDR3 protein: CATSRGFTSWETQYF
clone size: -
J gene: TRBJ2-5
D gene: -
V gene: TRBV15

CDR3 DNA: TGTGCCAGCAGCTTAGGTAACAGGGGTGTTTCATCCTATGGCTACACCTTC
CDR3 protein: CASSLGNRGVSSYGYTF
clone size: -
J gene: TRBJ1-2
D gene: TRBD1
V gene: TRBV5-6

CDR3 DNA: TGCAGTGCCCCGGGGGGTTCTGAAGCTTTCTTT
CDR3 protein: CSAPGGSEAFF
clone size: few
J gene: TRBJ1-1
D gene: -
V gene: TRBV20-1

CDR3 DNA: TGTGCCAGCAGCGAACAGGGCGGCAATCAGCCCCAGCATTTT
CDR3 protein: CASSEQGGNQPQHF
clone size: -
J gene: TRBJ1-5
D gene: -
V gene: TRBV9

CDR3 DNA: TGCGCCAGCAGCTTGGCTGAATTCGGGACTATCTCCTACAATGAGCAGTTCTTC
CDR3 protein: CASSLAEFGTISYNEQFF
clone size: -
J gene: TRBJ2-1
D gene: TRBD2
V gene: TRBV5-1

CDR3 DNA: TGTGCCAGCAGCTTGAGGTCACAGGAAAAACTGTTTTTT
CDR3 protein: CASSLRSQEKLFF
clone size: -
J gene: TRBJ1-4
D gene: -
V gene: TRBV5-8

CDR3 DNA: TGTGCCAGCAGCTTAGGGGGACAGGTGAGCGGGACGCAGTATTTT
CDR3 protein: CASSLGGQVSGTQYF
clone size: -
J gene: TRBJ2-3
D gene: TRBD1
V gene: TRBV11-2

CDR3 DNA: TGTGCCAGCAGCCCGGCCGGGGGAGCGGGAGACAATGAGCAGTTCTTC
CDR3 protein: CASSPAGGAGDNEQFF
clone size: -
J gene: TRBJ2-1
D gene: TRBD2
V gene: TRBV7-3

CDR3 DNA: TGTGCCAGCAGCCTAGAAGGGGGCCTAGGAAACACCATATATTTT
CDR3 protein: CASSLEGGLGNTIYF
clone size: few
J gene: TRBJ1-3
D gene: TRBD1
V gene: TRBV9

CDR3 DNA: TGTGCCAGCAGCCCCTCGGGACTGGTCTACGAGCAGTACTTC
CDR3 protein: CASSPSGLVYEQYF
clone size: -
J gene: TRBJ2-7
D gene: -
V gene: TRBV7-6

CDR3 DNA: TGTGCCAGCAGCTTAACTGGGGGGTACCAAGAGACCCAGTACTTC
CDR3 protein: CASSLTGGYQETQYF
clone size: -
J gene: TRBJ2-5
D gene: -
V gene: TRBV7-3

CDR3 DNA: TGTGCCAGCAGTGAAGTGGAGGCAGCGAGTGGCTACACCTTC
CDR3 protein: CASSEVEAASGYTF
clone size: -
J gene: TRBJ1-2
D gene: -
V gene: TRBV6-1

CDR3 DNA: TGCGCCAGCAGCTTGGACAGCCTTCAACACTACGAGCAGTACTTC
CDR3 protein: CASSLDSLQHYEQYF
clone size: few
J gene: TRBJ2-7
D gene: -
V gene: TRBV5-1

CDR3 DNA: TGTGCCAGCAGTCACCCTCGGGGGAGTACTAATGAAAAACTGTTTTTT
CDR3 protein: CASSHPRGSTNEKLFF
clone size: -
J gene: TRBJ1-4
D gene: -
V gene: TRBV28

CDR3 DNA: TGCGCCAGCAGGCCAGGTAGGGCAGGGTCCTACGAGCAGTACTTC
CDR3 protein: CASRPGRAGSYEQYF
clone size: once
J gene: TRBJ2-7
D gene: -
V gene: TRBV5-1

CDR3 DNA: TGTGCCAGCAGTGTCCCCGGGACTGAAGCTTTCTTT
CDR3 protein: CASSVPGTEAFF
clone size: -
J gene: TRBJ1-1
D gene: -
V gene: TRBV6-6

CDR3 DNA: TGTGCCAGCAGCGAGACTCAACTCAATGAGCAGTTCTTC
CDR3 protein: CASSETQLNEQFF
clone size: -
J gene: TRBJ2-1
D gene: -
V gene: TRBV9